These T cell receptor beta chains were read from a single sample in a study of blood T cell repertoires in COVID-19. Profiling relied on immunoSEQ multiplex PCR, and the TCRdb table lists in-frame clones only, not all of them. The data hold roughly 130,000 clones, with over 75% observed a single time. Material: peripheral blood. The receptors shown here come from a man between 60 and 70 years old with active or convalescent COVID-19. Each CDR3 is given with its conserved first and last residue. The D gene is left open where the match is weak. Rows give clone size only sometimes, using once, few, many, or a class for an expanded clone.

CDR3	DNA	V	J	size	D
CASSRGGQGPSPLHF	TGTGCCAGCAGCCGCGGGGGACAGGGGCCCTCACCCCTCCACTTT	TRBV3-1/TRBV3-2	TRBJ1-6	-	TRBD1
CASSGTSGPNTGELFF	TGTGCCAGCAGTGGCACTAGCGGGCCGAACACCGGGGAGCTGTTTTTT	TRBV2	TRBJ2-2	-	TRBD2
CASPGLLGYTF	TGTGCCAGCCCGGGACTCCTCGGCTACACCTTC	TRBV6-5	TRBJ1-2	-	-
CATSRDVGGSDTQYF	TGTGCCACCAGCAGAGACGTGGGAGGATCAGATACGCAGTATTTT	TRBV15	TRBJ2-3	few	-
CASSPPRLGQYF	TGTGCCAGCAGTCCCCCAAGACTCGGGCAGTACTTC	TRBV28	TRBJ2-7	-	-
CASSYRTLDNEKLFF	TGTGCCAGCAGTTACCGGACACTTGATAATGAAAAACTGTTTTTT	TRBV6-5	TRBJ1-4	-	-
CASSRPGTGQETQYF	TGTGCCAGCAGCCGGCCAGGGACAGGTCAAGAGACCCAGTACTTC	TRBV14	TRBJ2-5	-	TRBD1
CASSDSGQSNTEAFF	TGTGCCAGCAGTGACTCGGGACAGTCGAACACTGAAGCTTTCTTT	TRBV6-6	TRBJ1-1	-	TRBD1
CASSGVEGSPLHF	TGTGCCAGCAGCGGGGTGGAAGGGTCACCCCTCCACTTT	TRBV27	TRBJ1-6	-	-
CASSQGRVSEAFF	TGTGCCAGCAGCCAAGGCAGGGTTTCTGAAGCTTTCTTT	TRBV3-1/TRBV3-2	TRBJ1-1	once	-
CSVEVRSYGYTF	TGCAGCGTTGAAGTCAGAAGCTATGGCTACACCTTC	TRBV29-1	TRBJ1-2	-	-
CASRSTGGGLANEKLFF	TGTGCCAGCAGGAGTACAGGGGGAGGCTTAGCTAATGAAAAACTGTTTTTT	TRBV27	TRBJ1-4	-	TRBD1
CASSPVRAGGSYEQYF	TGTGCCAGCAGCCCGGTCCGAGCGGGAGGCTCCTACGAGCAGTACTTC	TRBV5-6	TRBJ2-7	-	TRBD2
CASSISGQGGTDTQYF	TGTGCCAGTAGTATTTCCGGACAGGGTGGCACAGATACGCAGTATTTT	TRBV19	TRBJ2-3	-	TRBD1
CASRVSGRGADEQFF	TGTGCCAGCAGGGTCAGCGGCCGGGGTGCGGATGAGCAGTTCTTC	TRBV6-5	TRBJ2-1	-	-
CASSRTGGNTIYF	TGTGCCAGCAGCCGGACAGGGGGAAACACCATATATTTT	TRBV5-5	TRBJ1-3	-	TRBD1
CASSHLRGSTEAFF	TGCGCCAGCAGCCACCTCAGGGGGTCCACTGAAGCTTTCTTT	TRBV4-1	TRBJ1-1	-	TRBD1
CSASRQWNEKLFF	TGCAGTGCTAGTCGACAGTGGAATGAAAAACTGTTTTTT	TRBV20-1	TRBJ1-4	-	-
CASSGLDRGASIINEKLFF	TGTGCCAGCAGCGGCCTAGACAGGGGGGCCTCCATCATTAATGAAAAACTGTTTTTT	TRBV21-1	TRBJ1-4	-	-
CASSVSGRDNNEQFF	TGCGCCAGCAGCGTAAGCGGGAGGGATAACAATGAGCAGTTCTTC	TRBV5-1	TRBJ2-1	-	TRBD2
CSVESGEPSYEQYF	TGCAGCGTTGAATCGGGGGAGCCCTCCTACGAGCAGTACTTC	TRBV29-1	TRBJ2-7	-	-
CASSLTPIQGVTFF	TGTGCCAGCAGCTTAACCCCCATACAGGGGGTGACTTTCTTT	TRBV7-3	TRBJ1-1	-	TRBD1
CASRHDGPGLSHYEQYF	TGTGCCAGCAGACATGATGGACCAGGGCTATCCCATTACGAGCAGTACTTC	TRBV5-4	TRBJ2-7	-	-
CASHPGVTSPLHF	TGTGCCAGCCACCCAGGGGTTACTTCACCCCTCCACTTT	TRBV28	TRBJ1-6	-	-
CASSPGGSPLHF	TGTGCCAGCAGCCCAGGGGGCTCACCCCTCCACTTT	TRBV28	TRBJ1-6	-	TRBD1
CASSEERRSSGNTIYF	TGTGCCAGCAGTGAAGAAAGGAGAAGCTCTGGAAACACCATATATTTT	TRBV6-1	TRBJ1-3	-	-
CAIRLTGAYEQYF	TGTGCCATCAGGCTAACCGGGGCCTACGAGCAGTACTTC	TRBV10-3	TRBJ2-7	-	-
CASSPWTGDYEKLFF	TGTGCCAGCTCACCATGGACAGGGGACTATGAAAAACTGTTTTTT	TRBV18	TRBJ1-4	-	TRBD1
CASSVGLAGGPSLETQYF	TGTGCCAGCAGCGTGGGACTAGCGGGAGGGCCCTCGTTAGAGACCCAGTACTTC	TRBV9	TRBJ2-5	-	TRBD2
CASSPDQVPKQYF	TGTGCCAGCTCACCAGACCAGGTACCCAAGCAGTACTTC	TRBV18	TRBJ2-7	once	-
CASSLAQNRGRNTF	TGTGCCAGCAGTTTAGCGCAAAACAGGGGGCGGAACACCTTC	TRBV28	TRBJ1-2	-	TRBD1
CASSYTANEKLFF	TGTGCCAGCAGTTACACAGCTAATGAAAAACTGTTTTTT	TRBV6-6	TRBJ1-4	-	-
CASSVGEGRSSGNTIYF	TGTGCCAGCAGCGTAGGTGAAGGCAGGTCTTCTGGAAACACCATATATTTT	TRBV9	TRBJ1-3	few	-
CASSSGGSNQPQHF	TGTGCCAGCAGCTCCGGGGGGAGCAATCAGCCCCAGCATTTT	TRBV7-2	TRBJ1-5	-	-
CASNGRQPSSYEQYF	TGTGCCAGCAACGGGCGACAGCCGAGCTCCTACGAGCAGTACTTC	TRBV5-8	TRBJ2-7	-	-
CSASDNSPLHF	TGCAGTGCTAGCGATAATTCACCCCTCCACTTT	TRBV20-1	TRBJ1-6	once	-
CAWSGRGKVEKLFF	TGTGCCTGGAGTGGGCGGGGGAAGGTTGAAAAACTGTTTTTT	TRBV30	TRBJ1-4	-	-
CASSDGASGSRYEQYF	TGCGCCAGCAGCGATGGGGCTAGCGGGAGTCGCTACGAGCAGTACTTC	TRBV4-3	TRBJ2-7	once	TRBD2
CASSIAGNSPLHF	TGTGCCAGTAGTATTGCGGGGAACTCACCCCTCCACTTT	TRBV19	TRBJ1-6	-	-
CASSPARGQETQYF	TGTGCCAGCAGTCCCGCCCGAGGGCAAGAGACCCAGTACTTC	TRBV28	TRBJ2-5	once	-
CAIQQPGEPYNEQFF	TGTGCCATCCAGCAGCCTGGGGAGCCCTACAATGAGCAGTTCTTC	TRBV10-3	TRBJ2-1	-	-
CASSPPFSDQPQHF	TGTGCCAGCAGTCCGCCTTTTAGCGATCAGCCCCAGCATTTT	TRBV28	TRBJ1-5	-	-
CASSSTIAGAGELFF	TGTGCCAGCAGTTCAACGATAGCGGGAGCCGGGGAGCTGTTTTTT	TRBV6-2/TRBV6-3	TRBJ2-2	-	TRBD2
CASNRAGNQPQHF	TGTGCCAGCAATCGGGCAGGGAATCAGCCCCAGCATTTT	TRBV28	TRBJ1-5	-	-
CASSSNTDTQYF	TGTGCCAGCAGCTCCAACACAGATACGCAGTATTTT	TRBV7-6	TRBJ2-3	-	-
CASSQRTGRGDQYF	TGTGCCAGCAGCCAACGGACAGGGAGGGGGGACCAGTACTTC	TRBV3-1/TRBV3-2	TRBJ2-5	-	-
CASSAGPGQTLTGELFF	TGTGCCAGCAGCGCGGGCCCGGGACAGACCCTGACCGGGGAGCTGTTTTTT	TRBV5-5	TRBJ2-2	-	TRBD1